What follows are 3 T cell receptor beta chains derived from one specimen sequenced in a study of T cell responses to AZD1222 COVID-19 vaccine. Profiled with immunoSEQ multiplex PCR; TCRdb holds only in-frame clones, not every one. Seen here are 74,000 or so clones, roughly 84% observed once, and the top ten hold about 20%. Sample: peripheral blood, taken on day 0 of AZD1222 vaccination. These receptors were obtained from an adult in good health.

The chain uses TRBV24-1 and TRBJ2-5; D is ambiguous. Germline V gene lookup returns CDR1 KGHDR and CDR2 SFDVKD. The V end lost 3 bases, the J end lost 3 bases, and 10 bases lay between the germline ends. CDR3 length: 14 residues. The CDR3 reads CATSDGWLKETQYF. The DNA for the CDR3 is TGTGCCACCAGTGATGGGTGGTTGAAAGAGACCCAGTACTTC.

This clone occurred a few times. V is TRBV6-5 and J is TRBJ1-2; no reliable D call. The V end lost 0 bases, the J end lost 6 bases, and 14 bases lay between the germline ends. CDR3 length: 15 residues. Per the germline V gene, CDR1 is MNHEY and CDR2 is SVGAGI. The CDR3, as DNA: TGTGCCAGCAGTTACTCTGCGGCTGGCGGACATGGCTACACCTTC. Translating it yields CASSYSAAGGHGYTF.

This chain joins TRBV5-1 and TRBJ2-1; no definite D call. CDR3 length: 14 residues. The V gene's germline CDR1 is SGHRS and CDR2 YFSETQ. Trimming left V 6 bases short and J 5 bases short, with 15 bases between. As DNA, the CDR3 is TGCGCCAGCACCCCCTCCTTGGGGAACAATGAGCAGTTCTTC. Its protein product is CASTPSLGNNEQFF.